This TCR beta chain is drawn from a study of early stage breast cancer tumors. Sequenced by immunoSEQ multiplex PCR; TCRdb stores in-frame clones only, minus some. This table has about 20,000 clones, more than 75% appearing once. This clone was counted only a few times. Germline values: CDR1 SGHDT, CDR2 YYEEEE. V gave up 0 bases and J gave up 3 bases, with 4 bases separating them. This CDR3 is built from 12 residues. This TCR was recovered from a person between 60 and 69 years old with breast cancer. The chain combines TRBV5-6 with TRBJ2-7; D ambiguous. Sequencing input: blood. The CDR3 DNA follows: TGTGCCAGCAGCTTGGTCAACTACGAGCAGTACTTC. Encoded protein: CASSLVNYEQYF.